The source of this T cell receptor beta chain is a study of CD8 T cells in ankylosing spondylitis. The study, taken as a whole, reports: Disease-associated clones were CD8+ and fairly uncommon in peripheral blood. Apparently characteristic of ankylosing spondylitis blood was a TCR beta motif (roughly eight highly homologous variants). Reportedly, matched ankylosing spondylitis synovial fluid was significantly enriched for disease-linked clones.

Library preparation for TCR beta used quantitative 5'-RACE with molecular barcodes. TCRdb fed the 5' RACE reads into MiXCR, producing one record per CDR3 protein. The table includes about 36,000 distinct CDR3 sequences, 6% detected once. In this sample, this clonotype turned up many times. Its antigen is still unknown. The V segment lost 6 bases and the J segment 2 bases; nucleotides outside the gene matches: 15. The CDR3 contains 18 residues. CDR1 and CDR2 (germline): MDHEN, SYDVKM. The chain uses TRBV28 and TRBJ2-3; 9 nucleotides align to TRBD2. This sequence was found in a male donor with ankylosing spondylitis or in good health (not recorded which). Sample: blood, either unsorted or a sorted T cell fraction (not recorded which). CDR3 loop: CASSLPLIAGVNTDTQYF. In nucleotides, the CDR3 is TGTGCCAGCAGCCTCCCCCTCATAGCGGGAGTAAACACAGATACGCAGTATTTT.